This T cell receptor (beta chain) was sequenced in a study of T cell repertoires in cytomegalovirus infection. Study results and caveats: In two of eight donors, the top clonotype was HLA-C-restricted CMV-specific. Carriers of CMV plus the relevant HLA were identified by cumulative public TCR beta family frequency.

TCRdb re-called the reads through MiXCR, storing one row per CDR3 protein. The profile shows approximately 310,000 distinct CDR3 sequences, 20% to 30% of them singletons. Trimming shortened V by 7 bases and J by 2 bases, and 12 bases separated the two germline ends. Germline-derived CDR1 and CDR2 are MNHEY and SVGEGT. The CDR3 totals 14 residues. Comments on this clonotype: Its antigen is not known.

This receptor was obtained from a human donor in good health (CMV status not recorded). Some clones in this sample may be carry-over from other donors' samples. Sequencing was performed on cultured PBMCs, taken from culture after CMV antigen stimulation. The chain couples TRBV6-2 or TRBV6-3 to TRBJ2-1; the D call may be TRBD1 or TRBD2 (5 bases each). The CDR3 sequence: CASTYGGTYNEQFF. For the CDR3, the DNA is TGTGCCAGCACTTATGGGGGAACCTACAATGAGCAGTTCTTC.